The clone carrying this T cell receptor (beta chain) was counted many times. Its antigen is as yet unknown. TCRdb processed the RT-PCR reads anew with MiXCR; each CDR3 protein has one entry. Among hundreds of thousands of distinct CDR3 sequences, roughly 13% were seen once, and the ten largest hold less than 15%. The data were obtained in a study of response to subunit inactivated influenza vaccine. Study results and limitations: That few new T cells are recruited by each seasonal influenza vaccination was the authors' suggestion.

Looked up from germline, CDR1 is SEHNR and CDR2 is FQNEAQ (reference sequence). V was cut by 3 bases and J by 2 bases, with 8 bases left in between. This CDR3 contains 14 residues. The TCR was taken from a man aged 45 to 65 who received an inactivated influenza vaccine. Here the sequenced sample was PBMCs from blood, taken roughly 6 weeks after vaccination. V and J are TRBV7-9 and TRBJ2-1, with D possibly matching TRBD1 (5 bases). This CDR3 is CASSLSGTYNEQFF. The CDR3 region has the DNA TGTGCCAGCAGCTTGTCAGGGACCTACAATGAGCAGTTCTTC.